The next 5 T cell receptor beta chains were all read from a single sample in a study of CD8+ T cells in alopecia areata. In each case, RNA was isolated and then reverse transcribed into cDNA as the sequencing template. Data came from immunoSEQ multiplex PCR; TCRdb stores just in-frame clones and leaves some out. The sample gives fewer than 70,000 clones, 44% of which show up once; roughly 51% is in the top ten. The material sequenced was NKG2D-low CD8+ T cells sorted from blood. The origin of the receptors is a human donor with alopecia areata.

This chain connects TRBV7-9 to TRBJ2-5, with a tentative D call TRBD2 (5 bases). The CDR3 length is 14 residues. Trimming cost V 3 bases and J 5 bases, with 13 bases left between them. Germline V lookup: CDR1 SEHNR, CDR2 FQNEAQ (reference sequence). CDR3 protein: CASSLDSGWETQYF. The DNA of the CDR3 is TGTGCCAGCAGCTTGGACTCGGGGTGGGAGACCCAGTACTTC.

This clone came up a few times. The chain combines TRBV10-3 with TRBJ2-1; 8 bases map to TRBD1. Germline CDR1 and CDR2: ENHRY and SYGVKD. The CDR3 is 15 residues long. Trimming cost V 9 bases and J 2 bases; bases outside gene matches: 9. The CDR3 region has the DNA TGTGCCATTCGGACAGGGCCAAACCCCTACAATGAGCAGTTCTTC. It encodes CAIRTGPNPYNEQFF.

This chain uses TRBV6-5 with TRBJ2-7; 12 bases fit TRBD1. The trim removed 0 bases at V and 5 bases at J, leaving 2 bases unmatched. CDR3 length: 15 residues. CDR1 and CDR2 (germline): MNHEY, SVGAGI. Here the CDR3 reads CASSYSGTGGDEQYF. The CDR3 DNA sequence: TGTGCCAGCAGTTACTCCGGGACAGGGGGCGACGAGCAGTACTTC.

This chain links TRBV30 with TRBJ2-1; D not resolved. V lost 0 bases to trimming and J lost 6 bases, with 27 bases between them. From germline, CDR1 is GTSNPN and CDR2 SVGIG (reference sequence). The CDR3 is made up of 19 amino acids. The CDR3 DNA sequence: TGTGCCTGGAGTGTAGAACCTCATTCCCTCGGTTTGGCTGGCAATGAGCAGTTCTTC. It encodes CAWSVEPHSLGLAGNEQFF. The full variable domain, its missing parts supplied by reference TRBV30 and TRBJ2-1, is SQTIHQWPATLVQPVGSPLSLECTVEGTSNPNLYWYRQAAGRGLQLLFYSVGIGQISSEVPQNLSASRPQDRQFILSSKKLLLSDSGFYLCAWSVEPHSLGLAGNEQFFGPGTRLTVL.

V usage is TRBV5-1 and J usage is TRBJ2-7; TRBD1 agrees at 10 bases. Trimming at V came to 2 bases and at J to 2 bases, leaving 1 base not matched to a gene. The CDR3 is 14 residues long. Germline values: CDR1 SGHRS, CDR2 YFSETQ. CDR3 coding DNA: TGCGCCAGCAGCTTCGGGACAGGGGCCTACGAGCAGTACTTC. Amino acid sequence: CASSFGTGAYEQYF.